Included here is one TCR beta chain sequence, with context. Its antigen is undetermined. This sample stems from a study of cytomegalovirus exposure and HLA in healthy donors. Across the whole study: An early data release held tens of millions of unique TCRs from HLA-typed donors.

Use of 60 Vbeta and 13 Jbeta primers characterized the PCR. Generated by immunoSEQ multiplex PCR, the TCRdb table keeps only in-frame clones and is missing some. The sample records tens of thousands of clones, 80% to 90% being singletons. Findings and limits, study-wide: By a later analysis, the bulk of CMV-associated TCR beta chains appeared HLA-restricted.

V was trimmed by 3 bases and J by 6 bases, leaving 6 bases between them. Germline CDR1 reads SGHAT; CDR2 reads FQNNGV. CDR3 length: 12 amino acids. What was sequenced was PBMCs. The clonotype comes from a woman in her 30s in good health and CMV-seropositive. The rearrangement joins TRBV11-2 to TRBJ2-1, with no clear D. CDR3 nucleotides: TGTGCCAGCAGCTTTCGCGGCAATGAGCAGTTCTTC. Translation: CASSFRGNEQFF.